The 11 T cell receptor beta chains below come from one sample, sequenced in a study of shared clonotypes between healthy human individuals. The repertoire was sequenced with immunoSEQ multiplex PCR; TCRdb's copy has only in-frame clones and lacks some. Here the sample spans around 510,000 clones, 95% to 96% being singletons. Sequencing was performed on naive CD4+ T cells sorted from blood. The subset: CD45RA+ positively selected. All receptors come from a woman aged 25 to 39 in good health.

The genes are TRBV11-2 and TRBJ2-5, with D possibly being TRBD2 (6 bases). V dropped 2 bases and J dropped 0 bases, with 7 bases sitting between them. Germline V gives CDR1 SGHAT, CDR2 FQNNGV. The CDR3 contains 14 residues. The CDR3 is CASSLSGYQETQYF. The DNA for the CDR3 is TGTGCCAGCAGCTTAAGCGGGTACCAAGAGACCCAGTACTTC.

Written as DNA, the CDR3 is TGTGCCTGGTTACGAGGGAATTTTAATCAGCCCCAGCATTTT. Protein product: CAWLRGNFNQPQHF. The chain joins TRBV30 to TRBJ1-5; D gene ambiguous. The V end lost 5 bases, the J end lost 4 bases, and 15 bases lay between the germline ends. The CDR3 length is 14 residues. Germline CDR1 and CDR2: GTSNPN and SVGIG (reference sequence).

This chain uses TRBV5-4 with TRBJ2-1; D ambiguous. The CDR3 is 14 residues long. Trimming removed 2 bases from V and 2 bases from J, with 8 bases in between. Germline assignment: CDR1 SGHNT and CDR2 YYREEE (reference sequence). This CDR3 reads CASSFPGPYNEQFF. The DNA of the CDR3 is TGTGCCAGCAGCTTTCCGGGCCCCTACAATGAGCAGTTCTTC.

Concerning this clone: A junction boundary mismatches the germline segment, possibly from a read error. This sample includes further DNA sequences coding for the same CDR3. V and J are TRBV29-1 and TRBJ2-2; 14 bases match TRBD2. This CDR3 spans 17 amino acids. Per germline, CDR1 SQVTM and CDR2 ANQGSEA. The CDR3 reads CSAAGTSGSTDTGELFF. The CDR3 bases are TGTAGCGCCGCGGGGACTAGCGGGAGCACGGACACCGGGGAGCTGTTTTTT.

This clone has just one count. The chain has TRBV5-1 and TRBJ2-2; 8 bases match TRBD2. CDR1 SGHRS and CDR2 YFSETQ come from the germline V gene. Losses at the gene ends were 2 bases for V and 7 bases for J; bases not matched to a gene: 10. The CDR3 sequence is 16 residues long. The CDR3 DNA follows: TGCGCCAGCAGCTTTGCTAGCGGGTCCGACGGCGGGGAGCTGTTTTTT. Translation: CASSFASGSDGGELFF.

The chain links TRBV5-1 to TRBJ2-5, with 8 nucleotides matching TRBD1. Germline values: CDR1 SGHRS, CDR2 YFSETQ. Germline trimming cut 4 bases from V and 8 bases from J; bases unmatched to any gene: 4. The CDR3 loop spans 12 amino acids. CDR3 in DNA: TGCGCCAGCAGCCCGGACAGGGACACCCAGTACTTC. Protein sequence: CASSPDRDTQYF.

The rearrangement links TRBV7-9 to TRBJ2-3; D is ambiguous. The CDR3 runs to 15 residues. Germline CDR1 is SEHNR and CDR2 is FQNEAQ (reference sequence). The V gene lost 0 bases and the J gene lost 7 bases, with 14 bases spanning the gap. CDR3 protein: CASSLAIGKPNTQYF. Here the CDR3 DNA reads TGTGCCAGCAGCTTAGCGATAGGGAAACCGAATACGCAGTATTTT.

V is TRBV27 and J is TRBJ2-1; the match to TRBD2 covers 10 bases. This CDR3 comprises 15 residues. The V and J ends lost 5 bases and 7 bases, in that order; junction bases with no gene match: 8. The germline gives CDR1 MNHEY, CDR2 SMNVEV (reference sequence). CDR3 sequence (DNA): TGTGCCAGCAGTCTAAAGGCTAGCGGGAGTAATGAGCAGTTCTTC. This gives the protein CASSLKASGSNEQFF.

The chain links TRBV18 to TRBJ2-7, with D perhaps TRBD2 (6 bases). The V gene lost 2 bases and the J gene lost 4 bases, with 15 bases spanning the gap. CDR1 KGHSH and CDR2 LQKENI come from the germline V gene. This CDR3 region has 15 residues. The CDR3 sequence is CASSPGGAKVYEQYF. The CDR3 DNA is TGTGCCAGCTCACCAGGAGGGGCCAAGGTTTACGAGCAGTACTTC.

The V call is TRBV5-1, the J call TRBJ2-7; D might be TRBD2 (6 bases). V lost 0 bases to trimming and J lost 7 bases, with 20 bases between them. The CDR3 contains 16 residues. CDR1 SGHRS and CDR2 YFSETQ come from the germline V gene. The CDR3 region is CASSLGWRDLPGEQYF. The CDR3 DNA sequence: TGCGCCAGCAGCTTGGGCTGGCGGGACCTACCGGGGGAGCAGTACTTC.

This clone was detected only once. The chain employs TRBV11-2 and TRBJ2-6, with a possible D match to TRBD2 (6 bases). The germline V gene has CDR1 SGHAT and CDR2 FQNNGV. V lost 5 bases to trimming and J lost 13 bases, with 21 bases between them. The CDR3 contains 15 residues. The CDR3 spells CASSTRSSLAGVLTF. CDR3 DNA: TGTGCCAGCAGCACCCGTTCGTCCCTGGCGGGGGTCCTGACTTTC.